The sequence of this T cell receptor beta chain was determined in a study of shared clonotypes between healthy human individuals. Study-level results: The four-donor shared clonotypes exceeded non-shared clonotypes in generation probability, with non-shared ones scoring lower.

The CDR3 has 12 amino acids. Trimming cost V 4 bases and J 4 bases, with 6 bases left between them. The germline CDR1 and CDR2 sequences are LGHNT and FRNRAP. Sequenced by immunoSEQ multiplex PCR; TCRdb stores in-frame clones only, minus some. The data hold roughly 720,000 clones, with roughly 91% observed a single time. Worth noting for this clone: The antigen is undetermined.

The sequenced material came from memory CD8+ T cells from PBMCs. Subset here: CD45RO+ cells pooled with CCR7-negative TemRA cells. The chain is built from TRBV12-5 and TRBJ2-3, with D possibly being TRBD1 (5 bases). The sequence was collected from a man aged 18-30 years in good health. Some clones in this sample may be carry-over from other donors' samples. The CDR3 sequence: CASGYRSDTQYF. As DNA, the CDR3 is TGTGCTAGTGGTTACAGGTCAGATACGCAGTATTTT.